This is a list of T cell receptor beta chains from one sample in a study of cytomegalovirus exposure and HLA in healthy donors. TCRdb's copy holds only in-frame clones and misses some; the assay was immunoSEQ multiplex PCR. This table holds 85,000 to 100,000 clones, about 70% found once. Sample: PBMCs. Source of these receptors: a human donor in good health. Both conserved end residues are trimmed from each CDR3.

>TRBV6-5|11|TRBJ1-1
ASRQTANTEAF
>TRBV7-9|16|TRBJ1-4
ASSPQGTGRYWNEKLF
>TRBV15|15|TRBJ2-7
ATSRDSGQRVPYEQY
>TRBV5-1|13|TRBJ2-7
ASSPALTAGGEQY
>TRBV4-2|14|TRBJ2-5
ASSQEPGSGAETQY
>TRBV11-2|11|TRBJ2-7
ASSLEASYEQY
>TRBV29-1|13|TRBJ1-2
SVEGTGYRNYGYT
>TRBV5-4|13|TRBJ2-5
ASSLETGVQETQY
>TRBV7-6|14|TRBJ2-3
ASSLVSGLSTDTQY
>TRBV4-1|13|TRBJ1-1
ASSQARLDNTEAF
>TRBV10-3|12|TRBJ1-1
AITATGVNTEAF
>TRBV14|12|TRBJ1-4
ASSKRGLTEKLF
>TRBV19|10|TRBJ2-7
ASSGLWYEQY
>TRBV7-9|10|TRBJ2-1
ASGPWDIQQF
>TRBV14|14|TRBJ1-3
ASSRRDRGFIDTIY
>TRBV7-9|13|TRBJ1-6
ASSRTSQGNSPLH
>TRBV6-1|12|TRBJ2-2
ASSGTGPPGELF
>TRBV9|17|TRBJ1-3
ASSVSTPGQGLSGNTIY
>TRBV28|12|TRBJ1-6
ASSQTGLKSPLH
>TRBV30|11|TRBJ2-5
AWSPGLRCFQY
>TRBV7-8|11|TRBJ2-3
ASSSPDSPTQY
>TRBV7-7|12|TRBJ2-1
ASSPQDGLHEQF
>TRBV19|14|TRBJ2-5
ASSIGGTGGQETQY
>TRBV6-5|14|TRBJ2-1
ASINSLGLAGNEQF
>TRBV5-4|14|TRBJ1-6
ASSTGGSSYNSPLH
>TRBV7-2|14|TRBJ1-1
ASSLVSGGFGTEAF
>TRBV15|11|TRBJ1-2
ATSRDRQWGYT
>TRBV11-2|13|TRBJ2-3
ASSFFGGGTDTQY
>TRBV4-3|10|TRBJ2-1
ASSQIRGKQF
>TRBV5-1|14|TRBJ2-7
ASSLVGSRGSYEQY
>TRBV4-3|14|TRBJ2-3
ASSQGTGGNSDTQY
>TRBV19|13|TRBJ2-2
ASRIASGYTGELF
>TRBV29-1|10|TRBJ2-5
SVAGGQETQY
>TRBV2|15|TRBJ2-3
ASSYSGRALSTDTQY
>TRBV4-2|16|TRBJ1-5
ASSQMWDREWGNQPQH
>TRBV30|12|TRBJ1-6
AWSAAGGNSPLH
>TRBV19|11|TRBJ1-2
ASSIRGTGGYT